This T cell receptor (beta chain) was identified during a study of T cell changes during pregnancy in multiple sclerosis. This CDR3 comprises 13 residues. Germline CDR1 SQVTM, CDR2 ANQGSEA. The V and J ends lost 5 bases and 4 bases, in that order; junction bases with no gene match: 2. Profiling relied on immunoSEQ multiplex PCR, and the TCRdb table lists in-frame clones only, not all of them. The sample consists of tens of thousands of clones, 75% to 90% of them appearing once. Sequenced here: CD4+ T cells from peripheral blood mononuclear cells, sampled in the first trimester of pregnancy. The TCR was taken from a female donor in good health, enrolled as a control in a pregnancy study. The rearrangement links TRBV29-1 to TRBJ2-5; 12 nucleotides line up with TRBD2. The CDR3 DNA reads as TGCAGCGTTCCGGGACTAGCGGGAGAGACCCAGTACTTC. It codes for CSVPGLAGETQYF.